The 32 T cell receptor beta chains below all came from one sample that was sequenced in a study of cytomegalovirus exposure and HLA in healthy donors (dated by TCRdb to about 2017). Libraries were built with the immunoSEQ multiplex PCR assay. The multiplex PCR relied on a mix of 60 forward primers for TCR Vbeta segments and 13 reverse primers for TCR Jbeta segments. Sourced from immuneACCESS, this table was stored by TCRdb with only in-frame sequences that have V and J called. A share of the clones is absent; for the studies checked, an unresolved V gene accounts for under half, and the remainder has no known explanation. Recorded for this sample are about 160,000 clones; 55% to 70% of them occurred a single time. Less than 3.5% of the sample is in the top ten clones. The sequencing input was PBMCs. The receptors were gathered from a woman aged 40 to 50 in good health and CMV-seropositive.

On this clone: The sample holds other DNA sequences that translate to the same CDR3. V usage is TRBV14 and J usage is TRBJ2-7, with D possibly matching TRBD2 (5 bases). Trimming took 0 bases from V and 6 from J, leaving 12 bases between them. Germline loops: CDR1 SGHDN, CDR2 FVKESK. The CDR3 extends over 14 amino acids. DNA for the CDR3: TGTGCCAGCAGCCAAGATTTCCAGAGCGGCGAGCAGTACTTC. This encodes CASSQDFQSGEQYF. The whole variable domain, remainder taken from reference TRBV14 and TRBJ2-7, is EAGVTQFPSHSVIEKGQTVTLRCDPISGHDNLYWYRRVMGKEIKFLLHFVKESKQDESGMPNNRFLAERTGGTYSTLKVQPAELEDSGVYFCASSQDFQSGEQYFGPGTRLTVT.

The rearrangement joins TRBV6-5 to TRBJ2-7; 7 bases match TRBD1. V trimming: 2 bases; J trimming: 3 bases; junction bases outside the gene matches: 7. CDR3 size: 15 residues. From germline, CDR1 is MNHEY and CDR2 SVGAGI. CDR3 nucleotides: TGTGCCAGCAGTTACCTAGGTGACAGGGACTACGAGCAGTACTTC. It yields the protein CASSYLGDRDYEQYF.

This sequence joins TRBV6-5 and TRBJ1-1; no clear D. The V and J ends lost 8 bases and 8 bases respectively, with 18 bases between them. CDR1 and CDR2 (germline): MNHEY, SVGAGI. The CDR3 is made up of 13 amino acids. The CDR3, as DNA: TGTGCCAGCGGAGCCTGGAGACGAGACGAAGCTTTCTTT. Protein sequence: CASGAWRRDEAFF.

V and J are TRBV5-6 and TRBJ1-2; the match to TRBD1 covers 7 bases. CDR3 length: 14 amino acids. CDR1 and CDR2 from the germline V gene are SGHDT and YYEEEE. V shed 3 bases and J 6 bases; nucleotides not matched to a gene: 8. The CDR3 reads CASSSGPGTDGYTF. The DNA for the CDR3 is TGTGCCAGCAGCTCGGGACCCGGGACAGATGGCTACACCTTC.

The chain recombines TRBV4-1 with TRBJ1-1, with 7 bases lining up with TRBD1. This CDR3 is 17 amino acids long. V shed 0 bases, J shed 6 bases, and the junction held 13 bases outside the gene matches. Germline values: CDR1 MGHRA, CDR2 YSYEKL. CDR3 in amino acids: CASSQESEKGAFAEAFF. CDR3 sequence (DNA): TGCGCCAGCAGCCAAGAATCGGAGAAGGGGGCTTTCGCTGAAGCTTTCTTT.

The sample holds a few counts of this clone. This CDR3 reads CASSVGGQESYEQYF. The CDR3 DNA reads as TGTGCCAGCAGCGTAGGTGGACAGGAATCCTACGAGCAGTACTTC. The chain combines TRBV9 with TRBJ2-7; 7 positions match TRBD1. The V and J ends lost 0 bases and 1 base, in that order; junction bases with no gene match: 4. CDR1 and CDR2 from the germline V gene are SGDLS and YYNGEE. CDR3 length: 15 amino acids.

On this clone: The same CDR3 arises from other DNA sequences in this sample as well. The chain employs TRBV18 and TRBJ2-3, with D perhaps matching TRBD2 (6 bases). This CDR3 comprises 15 residues. Germline V gene data show CDR1 as KGHSH and CDR2 as LQKENI. The V and J ends lost 0 bases and 6 bases respectively, with 13 bases between them. CDR3 nucleotide sequence: TGTGCCAGCTCACCACCGGGACTGGGGACGGATACGCAGTATTTT. This translates into CASSPPGLGTDTQYF.

The V gene is TRBV15, the J gene TRBJ1-2; D not certain. V lost 0 bases and J 4 bases, leaving 12 bases between the germline ends. CDR3 length: 15 residues. The V gene's germline CDR1 is LNHNV and CDR2 YYDKDF (reference sequence). For the CDR3, the DNA is TGTGCCACCAGCAGAGACGTGGCAGGACTCTATGGCTACACCTTC. Protein product: CATSRDVAGLYGYTF.

This clone occurred a few times. V usage is TRBV18 and J usage is TRBJ2-7; the match to TRBD1 covers 9 bases. Germline CDR1 and CDR2: KGHSH and LQKENI. The ends lost 3 bases at V and 5 bases at J; junction bases unmatched: 11. CDR3 length: 16 amino acids. The CDR3 nucleotides read TGTGCCAGCTCACCTAAACGGGACAGGGTAACCCACGAGCAGTACTTC. Its protein is CASSPKRDRVTHEQYF.

This rearrangement joins TRBV20-1 to TRBJ2-7; D is perhaps TRBD2 (5 bases). The V gene's germline CDR1 is DFQATT and CDR2 SNEGSKA (reference sequence). Trimming took off 3 bases at V and 7 bases at J, with 7 bases between the two ends. The CDR3 length is 10 residues. The CDR3 nucleotides are TGCAGTGCTAGGACTAATGAGCAGTACTTC. Translated: CSARTNEQYF.

This CDR3 is CSVSPTSGSYEQYF. CDR3 DNA sequence: TGCAGCGTTTCTCCGACTAGCGGGAGTTACGAGCAGTACTTC. The chain links TRBV29-1 to TRBJ2-7; TRBD2 matches 12 bases. Germline V lookup: CDR1 SQVTM, CDR2 ANQGSEA. The V and J ends lost 5 bases and 4 bases, in that order; junction bases with no gene match: 6. The CDR3 length is 14 residues.

This chain connects TRBV7-2 to TRBJ1-1; D is unclear. The V and J ends lost 8 bases and 0 bases respectively, with 10 bases between them. The CDR3 has 13 residues. In germline, CDR1 is SGHTA, CDR2 FQGNSA. The CDR3 nucleotides read TGTGCCAGCCGTCGATCGGTGAACACTGAAGCTTTCTTT. This encodes CASRRSVNTEAFF. The complete variable domain, with remaining parts taken from reference TRBV7-2 and TRBJ1-1, reads GAGVSQSPSNKVTEKGKDVELRCDPISGHTALYWYRQSLGQGLEFLIYFQGNSAPDKSGLPSDRFSAERTGGSVSTLTIQRTQQEDSAVYLCASRRSVNTEAFFGQGTRLTVV.

CDR3 nucleotides: TGTGCCAGCAGACGTCTAGCGCGGGGGAGCACAGATACGCAGTATTTT. Translated, it gives CASRRLARGSTDTQYF. This chain links TRBV5-6 with TRBJ2-3, with 7 bases lining up with TRBD2. CDR1 is SGHDT and CDR2 is YYEEEE in the germline V gene. The CDR3 runs 16 residues. V shed 5 bases, J shed 0 bases, and the junction held 9 bases outside the gene matches.

This clone turned up a few times. DNA of the CDR3: TGTGCCAGCAGCAAGTTAGCGGGAGTGGCCAATGAGCAGTTCTTC. Translation: CASSKLAGVANEQFF. V is TRBV9 and J is TRBJ2-1, with 9 bases aligning to TRBD2. CDR1 is SGDLS and CDR2 is YYNGEE in the germline V gene. With V trimmed by 4 bases and J by 6 bases, 8 bases remained unmatched. The CDR3 loop spans 15 amino acids. Full variable domain (remainder filled in from reference TRBV9 and TRBJ2-1): DSGVTQTPKHLITATGQRVTLRCSPRSGDLSVYWYQQSLDQGLQFLIQYYNGEERAKGNILERFSAQQFPDLHSELNLSSLELGDSALYFCASSKLAGVANEQFFGPGTRLTVL.

The chain employs TRBV9 and TRBJ1-4, with 7 bases lining up with TRBD1. Germline V gives CDR1 SGDLS, CDR2 YYNGEE. The CDR3 covers 15 residues. Germline trimming cut 3 bases from V and 3 bases from J; bases unmatched to any gene: 5. CDR3 in DNA: TGTGCCAGCAGCGCACAGGGGACAGCTAATGAAAAACTGTTTTTT. Residues: CASSAQGTANEKLFF.

This sequence joins TRBV27 and TRBJ1-1; unclear D gene. Trimming removed 3 bases at V and 6 bases at J, with 11 bases between. Germline CDR1 and CDR2: MNHEY and SMNVEV (reference sequence). The CDR3 runs 13 residues. The CDR3 loop reads CASSLSTYPEAFF. DNA of the CDR3: TGTGCCAGCAGTTTGAGCACCTACCCTGAAGCTTTCTTT.

This sequence joins TRBV28 and TRBJ1-4; 7 bases are shared with TRBD1. Germline CDR1 is MDHEN and CDR2 is SYDVKM. J was trimmed by 0 bases and V by 4 bases; bases with no gene match: 2. The CDR3 extends over 15 amino acids. CDR3 bases: TGTGCCAGCAGTTCAGGGACAGCAACTAATGAAAAACTGTTTTTT. As protein: CASSSGTATNEKLFF.

This clone has just a few counts. The chain recombines TRBV10-3 with TRBJ2-1; 7 bases fit TRBD2. Trimming took 2 bases from V and 4 from J; bases not matched to a gene: 11. The CDR3 runs to 17 residues. From germline, CDR1 is ENHRY and CDR2 SYGVKD. The CDR3 region has the DNA TGTGCCATCAGTGAGGCCCCTGTCAGGACTAGTTACAATGAGCAGTTCTTC. Its translation: CAISEAPVRTSYNEQFF.

The chain links TRBV27 to TRBJ2-5; D perhaps matches TRBD2 (6 bases). Germline loops: CDR1 MNHEY, CDR2 SMNVEV (reference sequence). V lost 3 bases and J lost 9, with 23 bases in between. This CDR3 region has 16 residues. The CDR3 protein is CASSFRIAASPGAQYF. The CDR3 coding sequence is TGTGCCAGCAGTTTCCGAATAGCGGCATCCCCGGGGGCCCAGTACTTC.

The V gene is TRBV9, the J gene TRBJ1-1; possibly TRBD1 for D (6 bases). Trimming took 4 bases from V and 1 from J, leaving 14 bases between them. Germline lookup yields CDR1 SGDLS and CDR2 YYNGEE. The CDR3 is 15 residues long. In nucleotides, the CDR3 is TGTGCCAGCAGCCTCGCGGGGGGCTCGAACACTGAAGCTTTCTTT. This codes for CASSLAGGSNTEAFF.

A single count supports this clone. The J gene is TRBJ2-1, the V gene TRBV7-2; 8 positions agree with TRBD1. Trimming at V came to 1 base and at J to 7 bases, leaving 3 bases not matched to a gene. Germline V gives CDR1 SGHTA, CDR2 FQGNSA. This CDR3 is 14 amino acids long. The CDR3 DNA sequence: TGTGCCAGCAGCTTAGTGACAGGGGATAATGAGCAGTTCTTC. As protein: CASSLVTGDNEQFF.

This sequence joins TRBV27 and TRBJ1-2; 10 nucleotides align to TRBD1. This CDR3 is built from 15 residues. The germline V gene has CDR1 MNHEY and CDR2 SMNVEV (reference sequence). V was clipped by 4 bases and J by 2 bases; unmatched bases: 4. CDR3 sequence reads: CASSSWTGGNYGYTF. The CDR3 nucleotides read TGTGCCAGCAGTTCCTGGACAGGGGGGAACTATGGCTACACCTTC.

This clone was observed once. The chain couples TRBV9 to TRBJ2-5, with TRBD1 identical over 11 bases. The length of the CDR3 is 15 residues. J was trimmed by 2 bases and V by 2 bases; bases with no gene match: 2. Germline V gene sequence: CDR1 SGDLS, CDR2 YYNGEE. The CDR3 region is CASSVGTGGQETQYF. The CDR3 DNA reads TGTGCCAGCAGCGTTGGGACAGGGGGACAAGAGACCCAGTACTTC.

This clone was observed once. The chain employs TRBV4-3 and TRBJ2-1; a possible D gene is TRBD2 (5 bases). In germline, CDR1 is LGHNA, CDR2 YSLEER. V shed 4 bases and J shed 4 bases, with 11 bases lying between them. The length of the CDR3 is 14 residues. The CDR3 loop reads CASSLSTGYNEQFF. Written as DNA, the CDR3 is TGCGCCAGCAGCCTTAGTACGGGGTACAATGAGCAGTTCTTC.

CDR3 in DNA: TGTGCCAGCAGCCCCCGGACAGGGGGCTATGGCTACACCTTC. The encoded protein is CASSPRTGGYGYTF. This chain links TRBV7-8 with TRBJ1-2, with 10 bases lining up with TRBD1. Germline CDR1 reads SGHVS; CDR2 reads FQNEAQ. This CDR3 spans 14 amino acids. The J segment lost 4 bases and the V segment lost 5 bases, leaving 4 bases of the junction unmatched.

The chain has TRBV7-2 and TRBJ2-5, with no clear D. Germline CDR1 is SGHTA and CDR2 is FQGNSA. V was trimmed by 1 base and J by 5 bases, leaving 5 bases between them. The CDR3 covers 12 residues. The CDR3 loop is CASSLVGETQYF. The CDR3 bases are TGTGCCAGCAGCTTAGTCGGGGAGACCCAGTACTTC.

Remarks on this clone: Different DNA sequences within this sample yield the same CDR3. This chain uses TRBV5-1 with TRBJ2-5; 9 bases map to TRBD1. CDR3 size: 15 residues. With V trimmed by 0 bases and J by 4 bases, 4 bases remained unmatched. CDR1 is SGHRS and CDR2 is YFSETQ in the germline V gene. This CDR3 reads CASSLGDRDRETQYF. CDR3 bases: TGCGCCAGCAGCTTGGGGGACAGGGATAGAGAGACCCAGTACTTC.

This clone was counted only a few times. The chain uses TRBV27 and TRBJ2-6; D is possibly TRBD1 (6 bases). Looked up from germline, CDR1 is MNHEY and CDR2 is SMNVEV (reference sequence). The V end was cut by 8 bases, the J end by 4 bases, with 12 bases between. The CDR3 has 14 amino acids. The CDR3 DNA follows: TGTGCCAGCCGCAGGGGATCCGGGGCCAACGTCCTGACTTTC. It specifies CASRRGSGANVLTF.

This clone has more than one count but fewer than ten. V is TRBV4-1 and J is TRBJ1-1, with a possible D match to TRBD1 (6 bases). The V gene lost 1 base and the J gene lost 4 bases, with 10 bases spanning the gap. Germline CDR1 MGHRA, CDR2 YSYEKL. The CDR3 is made up of 14 amino acids. The CDR3 DNA is TGCGCCAGCAGCCAAGGGCCAGGGGTCACTGAAGCTTTCTTT. The encoded protein is CASSQGPGVTEAFF.

This rearrangement joins TRBV7-2 to TRBJ2-3; 7 bases map to TRBD1. The V and J ends lost 6 bases and 0 bases, in that order; junction bases with no gene match: 6. This CDR3 spans 15 amino acids. Germline V gene data show CDR1 as SGHTA and CDR2 as FQGNSA. The CDR3 nucleotides read TGTGCCAGCAGAGCCTCACAGGGGAGCACAGATACGCAGTATTTT. Translating it yields CASRASQGSTDTQYF.

This chain joins TRBV28 and TRBJ2-1, with 8 bases fitting TRBD2. Germline CDR1 reads MDHEN; CDR2 reads SYDVKM. J gave up 3 bases and V 5 bases, and 6 bases lay outside the gene matches. The CDR3 length is 15 residues. CDR3 amino acids: CASSIGGGNYNEQFF. The CDR3 region has the DNA TGTGCCAGCAGTATCGGGGGGGGGAACTACAATGAGCAGTTCTTC. The complete variable domain, with remaining parts taken from reference TRBV28 and TRBJ2-1, reads DVKVTQSSRYLVKRTGEKVFLECVQDMDHENMFWYRQDPGLGLRLIYFSYDVKMKEKGDIPEGYSVSREKKERFSLILESASTNQTSMYLCASSIGGGNYNEQFFGPGTRLTVL.

J is TRBJ2-7 and V is TRBV28, with TRBD2 matching 7 bases. V gave up 3 bases and J gave up 3 bases; unmatched junction bases: 2. CDR1 and CDR2 (germline): MDHEN, SYDVKM. CDR3 length equals 13 residues. CDR3 loop: CASSFGEGYEQYF. In DNA form, the CDR3 reads TGTGCCAGCAGTTTTGGGGAGGGCTACGAGCAGTACTTC.